Below, 23 T cell receptor beta chains from the same sample are listed, as sequenced in a study of human thymus T cells. This table comes from immunoSEQ multiplex PCR, and its TCRdb copy is limited to in-frame clones, with some not included. The data show some 120,000 clones, around 96% seen once. Resections from corrective heart surgery provided thymus tissue. The specimen sequenced was thymus tissue. The receptors originated from a boy under two years old with a congenital heart defect but otherwise immunologically healthy.

The chain links TRBV4-1 to TRBJ2-7, with TRBD1 as a possible D gene (6 bases). This CDR3 spans 15 amino acids. Per germline, CDR1 MGHRA and CDR2 YSYEKL. V was pared by 0 bases and J by 3 bases, with 12 bases between. CDR3 protein: CASSQDLDRFYEQYF. The CDR3 DNA reads as TGCGCCAGCAGCCAAGATCTTGACAGGTTCTACGAGCAGTACTTC.

The chain is built from TRBV7-2 and TRBJ2-3; D ambiguous. The CDR3 runs to 19 residues. Germline CDR1 reads SGHTA; CDR2 reads FQGNSA. Trimming took off 5 bases at V and 0 bases at J, with 24 bases between the two ends. CDR3 DNA sequence: TGTGCCAGCAGCCCAACGGCTGGAGCCCAACCTCCTAGCACAGATACGCAGTATTTT. It specifies CASSPTAGAQPPSTDTQYF.

The V call is TRBV27, the J call TRBJ1-4, with 7 bases that match TRBD1. The CDR3 sequence is 15 residues long. Germline CDR1 and CDR2: MNHEY and SMNVEV (reference sequence). Unmatched junction bases numbered 11, after V lost 6 bases and J lost 7 bases. The CDR3 DNA reads TGTGCCAGCAGCCCATTGGGACAGATTTTTGAAAAACTGTTTTTT. It translates to CASSPLGQIFEKLFF.

The CDR3 loop reads CASSKQGTLNTEAFF. In DNA form, the CDR3 reads TGTGCCAGCAGCAAACAGGGGACCCTTAACACTGAAGCTTTCTTT. The chain joins TRBV11-3 to TRBJ1-1, with 7 bases fitting TRBD1. The V and J ends lost 5 bases and 2 bases, in that order; junction bases with no gene match: 8. The CDR3 has 15 residues. Germline CDR1 is SGHNT and CDR2 is YENEEA.

The V gene is TRBV28, the J gene TRBJ2-1; TRBD2 agrees at 8 bases. There are 14 residues in the CDR3. The ends lost 3 bases at V and 3 bases at J; junction bases unmatched: 1. Germline V gene lookup returns CDR1 MDHEN and CDR2 SYDVKM. The CDR3 spells CASSFAGGYNEQFF. The CDR3 bases are TGTGCCAGCAGTTTCGCGGGGGGCTACAATGAGCAGTTCTTC.

The V and J genes are TRBV7-8 and TRBJ2-7; D is undetermined. V was shortened by 1 base and J by 2 bases, with 6 bases between the two germline ends. Germline loops: CDR1 SGHVS, CDR2 FQNEAQ. The CDR3 totals 13 residues. CDR3 in amino acids: CASSLEGAYEQYF. CDR3 coding DNA: TGTGCCAGCAGCTTAGAAGGTGCCTACGAGCAGTACTTC. Complete variable domain (other parts from reference TRBV7-8 and TRBJ2-7): GAGVSQSPRYKVAKRGQDVALRCDPISGHVSLFWYQQALGQGPEFLTYFQNEAQLDKSGLPSDRFFAERPEGSVSTLKIQRTQQEDSAVYLCASSLEGAYEQYFGPGTRLTVT.

The J gene is TRBJ2-7, the V gene TRBV29-1; D tentatively reads TRBD1 or TRBD2 (6 bases each). The CDR3 extends over 14 amino acids. Trimming shortened V by 4 bases and J by 2 bases, and 15 bases separated the two germline ends. Germline values: CDR1 SQVTM, CDR2 ANQGSEA. In DNA, the CDR3 is TGCAGCGTTGCCACCCCCGGGGGCCCCTACGAGCAGTACTTC. Encoded protein: CSVATPGGPYEQYF.

The J gene is TRBJ1-4, the V gene TRBV5-4, with D possibly being TRBD1 (6 bases). Germline V gene sequence: CDR1 SGHNT, CDR2 YYREEE (reference sequence). CDR3 length: 15 residues. The V end lost 4 bases, the J end lost 7 bases, and 17 bases lay between the germline ends. CDR3 coding DNA: TGTGCCAGCAGCGCCTCCGGGACACAAGGTGAAAAACTGTTTTTT. This gives the protein CASSASGTQGEKLFF.

Here the CDR3 DNA reads TGTGCCAGCACTGCCTACTACAGGCTCGGCTCCTATGGCTACACCTTC. Residues: CASTAYYRLGSYGYTF. The chain carries TRBV6-4 and TRBJ1-2, with D possibly matching TRBD1 (5 bases). Germline V gene sequence: CDR1 MRHNA, CDR2 SNTAGT. The CDR3 covers 16 residues. V lost 7 bases, J lost 4 bases, and 22 bases lay in between.

The rearrangement joins TRBV2 to TRBJ2-7; TRBD2 matches 9 bases. V lost 1 base and J lost 2; bases outside the gene matches: 9. Germline V gene data show CDR1 as SNHLY and CDR2 as FYNNEI. The CDR3 totals 17 residues. The CDR3 region is CASSEGASGMITYEQYF. CDR3 bases: TGTGCCAGCAGTGAAGGGGCTAGCGGGATGATCACCTACGAGCAGTACTTC. The variable domain in full, with the rest retrieved from reference TRBV2 and TRBJ2-7, is EPEVTQTPSHQVTQMGQEVILRCVPISNHLYFYWYRQILGQKVEFLVSFYNNEISEKSEIFDDQFSVERPDGSNFTLKIRSTKLEDSAMYFCASSEGASGMITYEQYFGPGTRLTVT.

V and J are TRBV4-3 and TRBJ1-5, with unresolved D. CDR3 length equals 15 residues. Trimming took 0 bases from V and 2 from J, leaving 8 bases between them. Germline V lookup: CDR1 LGHNA, CDR2 YSLEER. The CDR3 spells CASSQDVAGNQPQHF. The CDR3 nucleotides read TGCGCCAGCAGCCAAGATGTAGCGGGCAATCAGCCCCAGCATTTT.

The rearrangement links TRBV28 to TRBJ2-7; 9 bases are a match to TRBD1. Trimming took 5 bases from V and 5 from J; bases not matched to a gene: 19. This CDR3 contains 18 residues. Germline-derived CDR1 and CDR2 are MDHEN and SYDVKM. The CDR3 DNA sequence: TGTGCCAGCAGTCGGGACAGGGATTCGGAGGATGGTAGTCACGAGCAGTACTTC. Protein sequence: CASSRDRDSEDGSHEQYF.

The V and J genes are TRBV19 and TRBJ1-1; no clear D. The V end was cut by 5 bases, the J end by 1 base, with 14 bases between. Germline CDR1 is LNHDA and CDR2 is SQIVND (reference sequence). The length of the CDR3 is 15 residues. For the CDR3, the DNA is TGTGCCAGTAGTGAGGTATTTTCGGCGAACACTGAAGCTTTCTTT. It specifies CASSEVFSANTEAFF.

CDR3 sequence (DNA): TGTGCCAGCAGCCTCCGGGACAGGGCCTACGAGCAGTACTTC. Its protein is CASSLRDRAYEQYF. This chain uses TRBV13 with TRBJ2-7, with TRBD1 matching 9 bases. V lost 5 bases and J lost 2; bases outside the gene matches: 4. Germline V CDR1 and CDR2: PRHDT, FYEKMQ (reference sequence). The CDR3 length is 14 residues.

The rearrangement links TRBV2 to TRBJ1-5; the D gene is possibly TRBD1 (6 bases). The CDR3 runs to 16 residues. Germline CDR1 and CDR2: SNHLY and FYNNEI. Deletions cut 2 bases from V and 5 bases from J, with 16 bases between. DNA for the CDR3: TGTGCCAGCAGTGAAAGGGGGTGGGCCGGAGATCAGCCCCAGCATTTT. Its protein product is CASSERGWAGDQPQHF. The variable domain in full, completed from reference TRBV2 and TRBJ1-5, reads EPEVTQTPSHQVTQMGQEVILRCVPISNHLYFYWYRQILGQKVEFLVSFYNNEISEKSEIFDDQFSVERPDGSNFTLKIRSTKLEDSAMYFCASSERGWAGDQPQHFGDGTRLSIL.

The rearrangement uses TRBV12-2 and TRBJ2-5; TRBD1, as called in the table, went unchecked against the DNA. TRBV12-2 represents a pseudogene. The CDR3 runs 13 residues. CDR3 region: CASRQENGGPGDF. CDR3 bases: TGTGCAAGTCGCCAAGAAAATGGGGGCCCCGGGGACTTC.

This clone was recorded once. This sequence joins TRBV13 and TRBJ1-1, with D possibly matching TRBD1 (5 bases). The CDR3 totals 15 residues. V lost 8 bases and J lost 1, with 17 bases in between. Germline CDR1 reads PRHDT; CDR2 reads FYEKMQ (reference sequence). This CDR3 is CASAYRGASNTEAFF. The CDR3 nucleotides read TGTGCCAGCGCCTACCGAGGGGCATCGAACACTGAAGCTTTCTTT.

The chain employs TRBV2 and TRBJ2-7, with unresolved D. Trimming took off 6 bases at V and 2 bases at J, with 8 bases between the two ends. CDR3 length equals 12 residues. CDR1 and CDR2 (germline): SNHLY, FYNNEI. Written as DNA, the CDR3 is TGTGCCAGCAGCGATAGGACCTACGAGCAGTACTTC. Translated, it gives CASSDRTYEQYF.

The chain carries TRBV11-2 and TRBJ1-2, with D maybe TRBD1 (5 bases). There are 14 residues in the CDR3. Per germline, CDR1 SGHAT and CDR2 FQNNGV. V was pared by 5 bases and J by 10 bases, with 20 bases between. The CDR3 bases are TGTGCCAGCAGCCGGGTCGGGGGTTTAGAAAACTACACCTTC. Amino acid sequence: CASSRVGGLENYTF. Based on the CDR3 plus reference TRBV11-2 and TRBJ1-2, the full variable domain is EAGVAQSPRYKIIEKRQSVAFWCNPISGHATLYWYQQILGQGPKLLIQFQNNGVVDDSQLPKDRFSAERLKGVDSTLKIQPAKLEDSAVYLCASSRVGGLENYTFGSGTRLTVV.

The chain links TRBV4-1 to TRBJ1-6; D is uncertain. The length of the CDR3 is 13 residues. Trimming stripped 0 bases from V and 10 bases from J, with 7 bases between. The V gene's germline CDR1 is MGHRA and CDR2 YSYEKL. As DNA, the CDR3 is TGCGCCAGCAGCCAAGAGGGCTACTCACCCCTCCACTTT. Translating gives CASSQEGYSPLHF.

The chain has TRBV7-7 and TRBJ2-2; 8 bases align to TRBD1. The V gene end was trimmed by 5 bases and the J gene end by 2 bases; junction bases not matched to a gene: 7. This CDR3 is built from 16 residues. Germline CDR1 SSHAT, CDR2 FNYEAQ (reference sequence). The CDR3 region has the DNA TGTGCCAGCAGCCCCGGACAGGGACTTAACACCGGGGAGCTGTTTTTT. This translates into CASSPGQGLNTGELFF.

This rearrangement joins TRBV4-1 to TRBJ2-7; the D gene is possibly TRBD2 (5 bases). Germline CDR1 MGHRA, CDR2 YSYEKL. This CDR3 is built from 16 residues. Between the trimmed V and J ends, which lost 4 bases and 1 base, there was a span of 17 bases. CDR3 sequence reads: CASSRDKREKSYEQYF. The CDR3 DNA sequence: TGCGCCAGCAGCCGAGATAAGAGGGAAAAATCCTACGAGCAGTACTTC.

The rearrangement links TRBV28 to TRBJ2-7; tentative D call: TRBD2 (7 bases). CDR1 is MDHEN, CDR2 SYDVKM, per germline. The CDR3 is 16 residues long. Deletions cut 2 bases from V and 2 bases from J, with 16 bases between. The DNA for the CDR3 is TGTGCCAGCAGTTTAGCGGGGGCCCCAATACCCTACGAGCAGTACTTC. This sequence encodes CASSLAGAPIPYEQYF.